The T cell receptor beta chain described here comes from a study of cytomegalovirus exposure and HLA in healthy donors. Findings and caveats of the study: Among TCR sequences, most were rare, though some public TCRs appeared in many donors. Specific recognition of CMV antigens was confirmed in vitro for a few chains (all CMV-associated). Listed as cytomegalovirus-associated were 150 or so TCR beta chains.

This table comes from immunoSEQ multiplex PCR, and its TCRdb copy is limited to in-frame clones, with some not included. The profile covers 150,000 to 200,000 clones, with more than 75% appearing a single time and around 3% taken by the ten largest. It was the roughly 120-subject validation cohort, separate from the roughly 700-subject first cohort, to which the donors belonged. Only a few counts were recorded for this clone. Its antigen is still unknown. The sequenced sample consisted of PBMCs. The source of this sequence is a man aged 18 to 30 in good health and CMV-seronegative.

Here the CDR3 DNA reads TGTGCCAGTAGTATCAGTCCGGTGCTCAATTCGGGAAAACTGTTTTTT. Translation: CASSISPVLNSGKLFF. J is TRBJ1-4 and V is TRBV19; D is unclear. The germline gives CDR1 LNHDA, CDR2 SQIVND (reference sequence). There are 16 residues in the CDR3. Between the trimmed V and J ends, which lost 3 bases and 10 bases, there was a span of 21 bases.